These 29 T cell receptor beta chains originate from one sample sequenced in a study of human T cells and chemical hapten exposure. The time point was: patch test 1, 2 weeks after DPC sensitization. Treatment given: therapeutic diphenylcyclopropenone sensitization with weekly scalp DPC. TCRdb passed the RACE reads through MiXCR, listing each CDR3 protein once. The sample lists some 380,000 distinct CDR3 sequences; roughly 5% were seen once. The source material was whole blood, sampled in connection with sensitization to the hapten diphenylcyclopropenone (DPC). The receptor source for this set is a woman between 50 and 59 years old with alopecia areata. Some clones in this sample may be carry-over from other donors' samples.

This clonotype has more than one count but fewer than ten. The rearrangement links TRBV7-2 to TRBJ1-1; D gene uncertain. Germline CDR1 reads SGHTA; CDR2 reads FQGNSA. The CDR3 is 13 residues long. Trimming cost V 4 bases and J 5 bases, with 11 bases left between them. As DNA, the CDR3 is TGTGCCAGCAGCTCTACGGGGAGGACTGAAGCTTTCTTT. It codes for CASSSTGRTEAFF. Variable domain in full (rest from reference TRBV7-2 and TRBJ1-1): GAGVSQSPSNKVTEKGKDVELRCDPISGHTALYWYRQSLGQGLEFLIYFQGNSAPDKSGLPSDRFSAERTGGSVSTLTIQRTQQEDSAVYLCASSSTGRTEAFFGQGTRLTVV.

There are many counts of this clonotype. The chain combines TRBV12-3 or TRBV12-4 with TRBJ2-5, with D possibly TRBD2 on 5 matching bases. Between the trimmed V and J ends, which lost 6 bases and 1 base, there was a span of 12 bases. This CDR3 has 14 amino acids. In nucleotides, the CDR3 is TGTGCCAGCAGAGGACGGGGAGTCCAAGAGACCCAGTACTTC. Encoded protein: CASRGRGVQETQYF.

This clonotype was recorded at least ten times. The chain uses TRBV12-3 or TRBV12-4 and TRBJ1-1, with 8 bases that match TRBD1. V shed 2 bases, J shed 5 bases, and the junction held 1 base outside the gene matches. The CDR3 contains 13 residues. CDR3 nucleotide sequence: TGTGCCAGCAGTTTAAACAGGGGGACTGAAGCTTTCTTT. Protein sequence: CASSLNRGTEAFF.

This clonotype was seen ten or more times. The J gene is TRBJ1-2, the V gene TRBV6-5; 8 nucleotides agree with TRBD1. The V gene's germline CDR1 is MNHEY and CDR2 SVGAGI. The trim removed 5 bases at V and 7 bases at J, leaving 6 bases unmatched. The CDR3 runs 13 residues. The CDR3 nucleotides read TGTGCCAGCAGTCCTTACAGGGGGGGTGGCTACACCTTC. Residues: CASSPYRGGGYTF.

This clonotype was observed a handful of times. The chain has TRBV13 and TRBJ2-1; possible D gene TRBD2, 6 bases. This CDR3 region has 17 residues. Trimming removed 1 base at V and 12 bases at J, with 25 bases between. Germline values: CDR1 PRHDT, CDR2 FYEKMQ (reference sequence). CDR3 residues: CASSLEGAGGWTRVQFF. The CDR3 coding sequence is TGTGCCAGCAGCTTAGAAGGAGCGGGCGGGTGGACGAGGGTGCAGTTCTTC.

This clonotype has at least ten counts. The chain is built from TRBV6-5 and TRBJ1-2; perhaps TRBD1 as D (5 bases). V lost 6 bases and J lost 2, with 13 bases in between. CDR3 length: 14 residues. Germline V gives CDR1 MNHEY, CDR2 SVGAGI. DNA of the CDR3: TGTGCCAGCAGGGATGGGGGATCCAACTATGGCTACACCTTC. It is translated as CASRDGGSNYGYTF.

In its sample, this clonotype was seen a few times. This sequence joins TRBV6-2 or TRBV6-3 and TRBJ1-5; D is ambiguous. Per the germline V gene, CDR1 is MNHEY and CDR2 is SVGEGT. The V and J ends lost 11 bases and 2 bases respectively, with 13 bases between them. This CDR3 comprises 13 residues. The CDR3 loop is CAAAVVGNQPQHF. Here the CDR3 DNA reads TGTGCCGCAGCTGTAGTGGGCAATCAGCCCCAGCATTTT.

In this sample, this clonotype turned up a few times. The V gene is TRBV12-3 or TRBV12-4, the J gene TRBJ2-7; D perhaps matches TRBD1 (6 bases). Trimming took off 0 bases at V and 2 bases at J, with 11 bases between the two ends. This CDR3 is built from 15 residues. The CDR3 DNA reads TGTGCCAGCAGTTTAGCTCAGGGGAATGCCTACGAGCAGTACTTC. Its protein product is CASSLAQGNAYEQYF.

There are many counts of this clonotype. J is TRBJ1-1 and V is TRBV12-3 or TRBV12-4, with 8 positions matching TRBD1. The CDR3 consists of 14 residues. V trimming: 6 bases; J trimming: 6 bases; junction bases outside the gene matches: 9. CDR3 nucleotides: TGTGCCAGCAGCCCTACAGGGGGTCGTGCTGAAGCTTTCTTT. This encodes CASSPTGGRAEAFF.

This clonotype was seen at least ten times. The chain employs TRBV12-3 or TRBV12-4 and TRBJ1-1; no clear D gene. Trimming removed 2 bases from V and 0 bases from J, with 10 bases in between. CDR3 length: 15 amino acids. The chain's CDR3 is CASSLREGLNTEAFF. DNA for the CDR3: TGTGCCAGCAGTTTAAGAGAGGGCCTGAACACTGAAGCTTTCTTT.

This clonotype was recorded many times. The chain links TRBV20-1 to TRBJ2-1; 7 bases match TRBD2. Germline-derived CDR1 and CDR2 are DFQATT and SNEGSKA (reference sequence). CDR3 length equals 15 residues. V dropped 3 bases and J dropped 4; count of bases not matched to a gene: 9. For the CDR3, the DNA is TGCAGTGCTAGTGGGGCTAGCGGATTTTACAATGAGCAGTTCTTC. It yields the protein CSASGASGFYNEQFF.

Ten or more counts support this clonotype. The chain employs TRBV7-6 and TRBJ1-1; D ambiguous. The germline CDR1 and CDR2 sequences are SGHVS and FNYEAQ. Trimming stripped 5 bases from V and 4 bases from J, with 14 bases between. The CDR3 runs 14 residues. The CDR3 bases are TGTGCCAGCAGCCCTGCCCGGGGAACCACTGAAGCTTTCTTT. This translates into CASSPARGTTEAFF.

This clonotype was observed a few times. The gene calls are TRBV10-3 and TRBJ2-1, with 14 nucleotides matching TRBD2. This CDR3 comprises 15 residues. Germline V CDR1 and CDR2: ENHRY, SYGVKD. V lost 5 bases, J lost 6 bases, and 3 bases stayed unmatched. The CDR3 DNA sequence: TGTGCCATCAGTAAAGGACTAGCGGGAGGCAATGAGCAGTTCTTC. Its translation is CAISKGLAGGNEQFF.

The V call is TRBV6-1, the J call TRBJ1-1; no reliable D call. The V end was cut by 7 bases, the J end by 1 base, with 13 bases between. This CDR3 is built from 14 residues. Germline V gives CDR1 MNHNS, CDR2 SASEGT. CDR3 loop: CASMLGRSNTEAFF. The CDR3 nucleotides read TGTGCCAGCATGCTAGGCAGGTCGAACACTGAAGCTTTCTTT.

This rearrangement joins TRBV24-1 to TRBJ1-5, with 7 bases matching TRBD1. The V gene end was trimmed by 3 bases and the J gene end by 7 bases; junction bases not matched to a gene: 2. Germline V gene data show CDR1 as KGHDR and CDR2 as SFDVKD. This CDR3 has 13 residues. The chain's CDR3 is CATSDRDSQPQHF. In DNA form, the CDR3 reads TGTGCCACCAGTGATAGGGACAGCCAGCCCCAGCATTTT.

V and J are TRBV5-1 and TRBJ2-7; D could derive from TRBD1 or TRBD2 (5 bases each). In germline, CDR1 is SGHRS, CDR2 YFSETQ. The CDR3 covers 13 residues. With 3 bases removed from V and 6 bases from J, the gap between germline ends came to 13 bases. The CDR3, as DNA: TGCGCCAGCAGCTGGGGACCAGAGGGCGAGCAGTACTTC. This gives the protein CASSWGPEGEQYF.

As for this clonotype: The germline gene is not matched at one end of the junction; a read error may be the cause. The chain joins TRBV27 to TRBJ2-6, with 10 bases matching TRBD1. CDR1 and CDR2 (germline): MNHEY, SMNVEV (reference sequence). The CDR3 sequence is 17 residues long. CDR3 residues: CASSTRQGAVGANFLTF. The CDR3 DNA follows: TGTGCCAGCAGTACTAGACAGGGGGCTGTTGGGGCCAACTTCCTGACTTTC.

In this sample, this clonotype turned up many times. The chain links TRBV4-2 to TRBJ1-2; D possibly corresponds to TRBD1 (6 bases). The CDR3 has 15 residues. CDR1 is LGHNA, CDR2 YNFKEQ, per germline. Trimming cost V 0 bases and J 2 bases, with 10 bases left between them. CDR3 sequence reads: CASSQEGQPNYGYTF. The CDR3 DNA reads TGTGCCAGCAGCCAAGAAGGACAGCCGAACTATGGCTACACCTTC.

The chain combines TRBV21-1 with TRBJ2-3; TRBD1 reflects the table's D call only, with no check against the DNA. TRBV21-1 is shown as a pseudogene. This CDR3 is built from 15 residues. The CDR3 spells CASSKPGSSTDTQYF. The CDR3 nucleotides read TGTGCCAGCAGCAAACCCGGGTCTAGCACAGATACGCAGTATTTT.

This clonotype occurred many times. The CDR3, as DNA: TGTGCCAGCAGTTTGTCACCGCGGGGGCAGGGGTACCAAGAGACCCAGTACTTC. It yields the protein CASSLSPRGQGYQETQYF. The V call is TRBV28, the J call TRBJ2-5; tentatively, D is TRBD2 (7 bases). Trimming shortened V by 3 bases and J by 0 bases, and 20 bases separated the two germline ends. There are 18 residues in the CDR3. The germline CDR1 and CDR2 sequences are MDHEN and SYDVKM.

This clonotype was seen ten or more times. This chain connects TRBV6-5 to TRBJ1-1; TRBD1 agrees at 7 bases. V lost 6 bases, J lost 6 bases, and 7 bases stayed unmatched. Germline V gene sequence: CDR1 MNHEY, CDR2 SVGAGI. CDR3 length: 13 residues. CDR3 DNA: TGTGCCAGCAGCCAACAGGGGAATTCTGAAGCTTTCTTT. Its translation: CASSQQGNSEAFF.

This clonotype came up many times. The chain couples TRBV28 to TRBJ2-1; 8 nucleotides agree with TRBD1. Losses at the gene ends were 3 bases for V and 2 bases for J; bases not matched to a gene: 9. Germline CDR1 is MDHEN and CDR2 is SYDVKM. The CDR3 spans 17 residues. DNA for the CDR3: TGTGCCAGCAGTTTGTATTCCGGGACAGGAGCCTACAATGAGCAGTTCTTC. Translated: CASSLYSGTGAYNEQFF.

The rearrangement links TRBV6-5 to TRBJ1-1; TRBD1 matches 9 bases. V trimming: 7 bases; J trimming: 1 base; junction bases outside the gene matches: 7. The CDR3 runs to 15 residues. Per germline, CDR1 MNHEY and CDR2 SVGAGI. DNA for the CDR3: TGTGCCAGCAATATAAACAGGGGGCGGAACACTGAAGCTTTCTTT. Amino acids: CASNINRGRNTEAFF.

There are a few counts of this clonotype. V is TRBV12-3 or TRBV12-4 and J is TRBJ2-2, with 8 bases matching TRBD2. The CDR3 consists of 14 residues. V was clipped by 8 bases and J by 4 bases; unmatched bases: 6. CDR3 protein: CASRPSGRTGELFF. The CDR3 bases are TGTGCCAGCCGGCCTAGCGGGCGCACCGGGGAGCTGTTTTTT.

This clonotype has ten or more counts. CDR3 sequence (DNA): TGTGCCAGCAGCTGGACAGGGCCGAACACTGAAGCTTTCTTT. Translation gives CASSWTGPNTEAFF. The V gene is TRBV7-2, the J gene TRBJ1-1; 8 bases fit TRBD1. Looked up from germline, CDR1 is SGHTA and CDR2 is FQGNSA. The ends lost 4 bases at V and 1 base at J; junction bases unmatched: 2. The CDR3 totals 14 residues.

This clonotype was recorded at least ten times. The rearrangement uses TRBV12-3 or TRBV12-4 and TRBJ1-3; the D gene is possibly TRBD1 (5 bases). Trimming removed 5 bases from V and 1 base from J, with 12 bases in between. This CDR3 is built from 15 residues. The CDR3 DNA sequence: TGTGCCAGCAGTGTTGAGTCAGGGTCTGGAAACACCATATATTTT. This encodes CASSVESGSGNTIYF.

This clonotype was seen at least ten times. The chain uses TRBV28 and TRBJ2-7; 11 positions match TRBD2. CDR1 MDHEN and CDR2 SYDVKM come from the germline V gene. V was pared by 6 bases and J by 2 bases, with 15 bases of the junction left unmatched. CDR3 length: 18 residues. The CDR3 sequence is CASRLTSGEGTPAYEQYF. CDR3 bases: TGTGCCAGCAGGTTGACTAGCGGGGAGGGGACCCCAGCCTACGAGCAGTACTTC.

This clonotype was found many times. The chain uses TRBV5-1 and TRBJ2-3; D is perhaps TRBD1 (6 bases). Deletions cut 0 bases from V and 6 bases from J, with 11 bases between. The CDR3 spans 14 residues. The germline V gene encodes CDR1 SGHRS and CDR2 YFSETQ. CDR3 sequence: CASSLDRVPDTQYF. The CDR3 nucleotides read TGCGCCAGCAGCTTGGACAGGGTCCCCGATACGCAGTATTTT.

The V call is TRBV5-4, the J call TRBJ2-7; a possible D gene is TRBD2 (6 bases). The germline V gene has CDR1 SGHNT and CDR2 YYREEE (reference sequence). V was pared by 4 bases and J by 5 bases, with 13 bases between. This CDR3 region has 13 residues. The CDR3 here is CASSNSGGDEQYF. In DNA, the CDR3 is TGTGCCAGCAGCAACAGCGGAGGGGACGAGCAGTACTTC.